A single sample gave rise to the 23 T cell receptor beta chains below, sequenced in a study of T cells in Graves' hyperthyroidism and ophthalmopathy. RNA transcripts provided the source from which TCR beta CDR3 regions were amplified. During a first-round RT-PCR of the TCR CDR3, the HTBI primer set was used. TCRdb ran MiXCR on the multiplex PCR reads and lists one entry per CDR3 protein. The repertoire holds 600,000 to 650,000 distinct CDR3 sequences, with 15% to 20% as singletons. Material for sequencing was blood. Source of these receptors: a woman aged 25 to 45 with Graves' hyperthyroidism.

The chain uses TRBV4-1 and TRBJ1-2; no definite D call. The CDR3 consists of 15 residues. Looked up from germline, CDR1 is MGHRA and CDR2 is YSYEKL. The V and J ends lost 2 bases and 4 bases respectively, with 14 bases between them. The CDR3 DNA is TGCGCCAGCAGCCAAACCGAGGACGGATCCTATGGCTACACCTTC. Protein product: CASSQTEDGSYGYTF.

Only a few counts were recorded for this clonotype. V usage is TRBV5-1 and J usage is TRBJ2-5, with D maybe TRBD1 (5 bases). The CDR3 is 14 amino acids. V lost 5 bases and J 0 bases, leaving 11 bases between the germline ends. Germline assignment: CDR1 SGHRS and CDR2 YFSETQ. CDR3 sequence (DNA): TGCGCCAGCAGATCCGGACACCACCAAGAGACCCAGTACTTC. It codes for CASRSGHHQETQYF.

This clonotype was seen a few times. The J gene is TRBJ2-7, the V gene TRBV30; possible D gene TRBD2, 6 bases. The germline gives CDR1 GTSNPN, CDR2 SVGIG (reference sequence). V lost 8 bases to trimming and J lost 4 bases, with 12 bases between them. This CDR3 is 11 amino acids long. The DNA for the CDR3 is TGTGCCGCGGGCGGGGTTTACGAGCAGTACTTC. It translates to CAAGGVYEQYF.

The chain uses TRBV6-1 and TRBJ1-6; TRBD1 aligns across 11 bases. The length of the CDR3 is 15 residues. V lost 5 bases, J lost 8 bases, and 5 bases stayed unmatched. Germline lookup yields CDR1 MNHNS and CDR2 SASEGT. The CDR3 DNA sequence: TGTGCCAGCAGTAAGGACAGGGGGCCTGATTCACCCCTCCACTTT. Its translation: CASSKDRGPDSPLHF.

This clonotype was detected only a few times. The genes are TRBV11-2 and TRBJ2-5; 7 bases line up with TRBD2. From germline, CDR1 is SGHAT and CDR2 FQNNGV. This CDR3 spans 15 amino acids. V lost 1 base, J lost 2 bases, and 4 bases stayed unmatched. The CDR3 is CASSLAGGGQETQYF. CDR3 bases: TGTGCCAGCAGCTTAGCGGGAGGAGGTCAAGAGACCCAGTACTTC.

Details on this clonotype: The junction differs from germline at one of its ends, possibly a read error. This chain uses TRBV2 with TRBJ2-1, with 10 bases matching TRBD2. Per the germline V gene, CDR1 is SNHLY and CDR2 is FYNNEI. The CDR3 extends over 12 amino acids. The CDR3 DNA reads TGTACCAGCACGCTAGCGGGAGAAGAGCAGTTCTTC. It yields the protein CTSTLAGEEQFF.

The V and J genes are TRBV19 and TRBJ1-6, with TRBD1 matching over 9 bases. Germline V CDR1 and CDR2: LNHDA, SQIVND (reference sequence). The CDR3 contains 15 residues. Trimming at V came to 5 bases and at J to 15 bases, leaving 14 bases not matched to a gene. CDR3 region: CASSPTGGSWSLLHF. Here the CDR3 DNA reads TGTGCCAGTAGTCCTACAGGGGGCTCCTGGTCGCTCCTCCACTTT.

This clonotype was detected many times. The genes are TRBV6-1 and TRBJ2-7, with 7 nucleotides matching TRBD2. V shed 0 bases, J shed 5 bases, and the junction held 7 bases outside the gene matches. Germline assignment: CDR1 MNHNS and CDR2 SASEGT. This CDR3 is 15 amino acids long. As DNA, the CDR3 is TGTGCCAGCAGTGAAGCTACGGGGGGTGCGAACGAGCAGTACTTC. It translates to CASSEATGGANEQYF.

This clonotype was seen once. A read error may explain this, as a much larger clone is one base away. The rearrangement links TRBV20-1 to TRBJ2-7; D not certain. Trimming left V 0 bases short and J 5 bases short, with 5 bases between. The CDR3 length is 11 residues. The germline CDR1 and CDR2 sequences are DFQATT and SNEGSKA (reference sequence). CDR3 in amino acids: CSARDQDEQYF. In DNA, the CDR3 is TGCAGTGCTAGAGATCAGGACGAGCAGTACTTC.

The sample holds a few counts of this clonotype. The J gene is TRBJ1-5, the V gene TRBV6-2 or TRBV6-3; D is perhaps TRBD1 (5 bases). The CDR3 is 16 amino acids. With 6 bases removed from V and 3 bases from J, the gap between germline ends came to 18 bases. The germline V gene has CDR1 MNHEY and CDR2 SVGEGT. In nucleotides, the CDR3 is TGTGCCAGCAGGCCGATTAAAGGGACCTCCAATCAGCCCCAGCATTTT. Residues: CASRPIKGTSNQPQHF.

This clonotype was picked up many times. The rearrangement uses TRBV20-1 and TRBJ2-7, with a possible D match to TRBD2 (6 bases). The CDR3 is 12 residues long. Trimming removed 3 bases at V and 3 bases at J, with 9 bases between. In germline, CDR1 is DFQATT, CDR2 SNEGSKA (reference sequence). The CDR3 here is CSASSRDYEQYF. The CDR3 bases are TGCAGTGCTAGTTCGCGGGACTACGAGCAGTACTTC.

This clonotype came up a few times. The chain combines TRBV5-1 with TRBJ2-7, with a possible D match to TRBD1 (6 bases). The CDR3 runs 15 residues. The germline V and J ends were trimmed by 4 bases and 0 bases, with 14 bases remaining between them. Germline CDR1 and CDR2: SGHRS and YFSETQ. The CDR3 loop is CASSTSRGYSYEQYF. The CDR3 coding sequence is TGCGCCAGCAGCACGAGCAGGGGATACTCCTACGAGCAGTACTTC.

This clonotype was seen more than once but under ten times. This rearrangement joins TRBV15 to TRBJ2-1; D may be TRBD2 (5 bases). CDR1 is LNHNV, CDR2 YYDKDF, per germline (reference sequence). Trimming pared 8 bases from V and 0 bases from J, leaving 14 bases between. The length of the CDR3 is 15 residues. CDR3 protein: CATGRGPSSYNEQFF. CDR3 DNA sequence: TGTGCCACCGGGAGAGGGCCAAGCTCCTACAATGAGCAGTTCTTC.

This clonotype was seen ten or more times. The CDR3 loop is CASPRLAGDDEQFF. CDR3 sequence (DNA): TGTGCCAGCCCACGACTAGCGGGAGATGATGAGCAGTTCTTC. The chain uses TRBV2 and TRBJ2-1, with 12 bases fitting TRBD2. CDR3 length: 14 amino acids. J lost 8 bases, V lost 8 bases, and 7 bases had no gene match. From germline, CDR1 is SNHLY and CDR2 FYNNEI.

V is TRBV4-2 and J is TRBJ1-2, with D unresolved. Per the germline V gene, CDR1 is LGHNA and CDR2 is YNFKEQ. Trimming shortened V by 4 bases and J by 4 bases, and 13 bases separated the two germline ends. The CDR3 totals 14 residues. CDR3 sequence (DNA): TGTGCCAGCAGCCTCTTTACAGAGTCCTATGGCTACACCTTC. It translates to CASSLFTESYGYTF.

Only a few counts were recorded for this clonotype. J is TRBJ2-5 and V is TRBV10-3, with TRBD2 identical over 7 bases. Germline CDR1 and CDR2: ENHRY and SYGVKD. V shed 7 bases, J shed 2 bases, and the junction held 7 bases outside the gene matches. This CDR3 spans 14 amino acids. For the CDR3, the DNA is TGTGCCATCAAGGCTAGCGGCCATCAAGAGACCCAGTACTTC. Translation gives CAIKASGHQETQYF.

This clonotype has a count of ten or more. The rearrangement uses TRBV6-1 and TRBJ2-1, with a possible D match to TRBD1 (5 bases). V was pared by 5 bases and J by 11 bases, with 16 bases between. CDR1 MNHNS and CDR2 SASEGT come from the germline V gene. CDR3 size: 13 residues. CDR3 loop: CASSYMQGRKQFF. The DNA for the CDR3 is TGTGCCAGCAGTTACATGCAGGGTCGGAAGCAGTTCTTC.

This clonotype was recorded a few times. The V gene is TRBV29-1, the J gene TRBJ1-1; D is unresolved. CDR1 is SQVTM, CDR2 ANQGSEA, per germline. Trimming took off 8 bases at V and 3 bases at J, with 10 bases between the two ends. CDR3 length: 11 amino acids. The CDR3 nucleotides read TGCAGCTCTCGTTCGGACACTGAAGCTTTCTTT. Translated, it gives CSSRSDTEAFF.

This clonotype was recorded many times. The chain links TRBV27 to TRBJ2-2; 7 nucleotides match TRBD1. The CDR3 runs 15 residues. The junction had 4 bases not matched to a gene; V was cut back by 5 bases and J by 1 base. Germline V CDR1 and CDR2: MNHEY, SMNVEV (reference sequence). CDR3 protein: CASSPWTGNTGELFF. In DNA, the CDR3 is TGTGCCAGCAGTCCCTGGACAGGGAACACCGGGGAGCTGTTTTTT.

This clonotype has a handful of counts. J is TRBJ1-4 and V is TRBV20-1, with D perhaps matching TRBD1 (6 bases). Germline-derived CDR1 and CDR2 are DFQATT and SNEGSKA (reference sequence). The V and J ends lost 6 bases and 0 bases respectively, with 14 bases between them. The CDR3 is made up of 15 amino acids. CDR3 coding DNA: TGCAGTGCGACACTCAGGGGTGCAACTAATGAAAAACTGTTTTTT. Translation: CSATLRGATNEKLFF.

This clonotype was detected many times. CDR3 sequence reads: CASSRDDSGTQPQHF. The CDR3 DNA reads TGTGCCAGCAGCCGAGACGACTCTGGAACTCAGCCCCAGCATTTT. The chain links TRBV3-1 to TRBJ1-5; D remains ambiguous. Germline loops: CDR1 LGHDT, CDR2 YNNKEL (reference sequence). Trimming pared 4 bases from V and 6 bases from J, leaving 16 bases between. The CDR3 totals 15 residues.

This clonotype was found a few times. The chain recombines TRBV20-1 with TRBJ2-5; TRBD2 matches at 8 bases. The CDR3 runs 18 residues. The J segment lost 4 bases and the V segment lost 1 base, leaving 17 bases of the junction unmatched. CDR1 is DFQATT, CDR2 SNEGSKA, per germline (reference sequence). The CDR3 nucleotides read TGCAGTGCTAGAGGTTACCGGGAGAGGGCCGGGAGGGGAGAGACCCAGTACTTC. Its protein product is CSARGYRERAGRGETQYF.

The chain links TRBV6-1 to TRBJ2-1, with D unclear. Trimming removed 6 bases at V and 10 bases at J, with 16 bases between. The germline CDR1 and CDR2 sequences are MNHNS and SASEGT. The CDR3 runs 13 residues. The CDR3 DNA is TGTGCCAGCAGCCTTTGGGAAGGGTACGAGCAGTTCTTC. Its translation is CASSLWEGYEQFF.